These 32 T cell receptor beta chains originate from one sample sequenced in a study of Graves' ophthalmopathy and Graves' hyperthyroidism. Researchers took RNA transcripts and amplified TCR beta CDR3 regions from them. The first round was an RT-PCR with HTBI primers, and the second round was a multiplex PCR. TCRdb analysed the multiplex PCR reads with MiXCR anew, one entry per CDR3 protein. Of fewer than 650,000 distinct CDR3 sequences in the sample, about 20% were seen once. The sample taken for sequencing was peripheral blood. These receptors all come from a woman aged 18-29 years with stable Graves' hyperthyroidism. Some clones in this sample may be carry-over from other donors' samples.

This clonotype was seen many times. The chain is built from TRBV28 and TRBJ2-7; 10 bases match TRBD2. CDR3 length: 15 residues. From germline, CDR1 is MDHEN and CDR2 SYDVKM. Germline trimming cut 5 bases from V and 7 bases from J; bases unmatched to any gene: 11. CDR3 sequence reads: CASSTSGGGSREQYF. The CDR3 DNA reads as TGTGCCAGCAGTACCAGCGGGGGGGGGAGTAGAGAGCAGTACTTC.

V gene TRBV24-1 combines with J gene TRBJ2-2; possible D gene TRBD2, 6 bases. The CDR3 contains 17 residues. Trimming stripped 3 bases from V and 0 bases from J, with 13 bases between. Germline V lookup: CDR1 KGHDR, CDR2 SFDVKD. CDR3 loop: CATSDVGGIPNTGELFF. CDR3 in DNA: TGTGCCACCAGTGATGTGGGGGGAATACCGAACACCGGGGAGCTGTTTTTT.

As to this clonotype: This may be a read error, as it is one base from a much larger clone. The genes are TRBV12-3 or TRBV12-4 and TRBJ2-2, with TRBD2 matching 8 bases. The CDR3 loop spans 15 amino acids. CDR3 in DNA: TGTGCCAGCAGCCGTAGCGGGGCGAACACCGGGGAGCTGTGTTTT. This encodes CASSRSGANTGELCF.

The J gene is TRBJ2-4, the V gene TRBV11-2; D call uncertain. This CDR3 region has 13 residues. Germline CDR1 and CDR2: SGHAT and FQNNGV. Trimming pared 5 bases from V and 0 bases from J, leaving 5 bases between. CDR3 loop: CASSKLAKNIQYF. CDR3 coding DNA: TGTGCCAGCAGCAAACTAGCCAAAAACATTCAGTACTTC.

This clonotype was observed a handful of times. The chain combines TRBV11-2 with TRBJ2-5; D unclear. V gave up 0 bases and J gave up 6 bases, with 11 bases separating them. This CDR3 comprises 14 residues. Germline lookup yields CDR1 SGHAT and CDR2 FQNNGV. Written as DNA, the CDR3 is TGTGCCAGCAGCTTAGATTCCCAGGTTAAGACCCAGTACTTC. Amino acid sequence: CASSLDSQVKTQYF.

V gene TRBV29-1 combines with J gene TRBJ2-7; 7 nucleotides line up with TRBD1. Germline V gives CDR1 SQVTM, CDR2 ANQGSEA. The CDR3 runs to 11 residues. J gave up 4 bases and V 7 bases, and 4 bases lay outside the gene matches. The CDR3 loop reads CSGGTEYEQYF. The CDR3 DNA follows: TGCAGCGGGGGGACAGAGTACGAGCAGTACTTC.

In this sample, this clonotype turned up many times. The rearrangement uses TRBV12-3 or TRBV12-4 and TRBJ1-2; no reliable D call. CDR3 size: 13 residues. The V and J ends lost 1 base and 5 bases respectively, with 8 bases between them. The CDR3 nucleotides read TGTGCCAGCAGTTTAGATGGGATTTATGGCTACACCTTC. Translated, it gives CASSLDGIYGYTF.

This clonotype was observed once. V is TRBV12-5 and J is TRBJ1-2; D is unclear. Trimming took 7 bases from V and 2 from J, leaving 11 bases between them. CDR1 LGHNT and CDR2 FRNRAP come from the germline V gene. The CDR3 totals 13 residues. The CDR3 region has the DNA TGTGCTAGTGCCATGGACGGAAACTATGGCTACACCTTC. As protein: CASAMDGNYGYTF.

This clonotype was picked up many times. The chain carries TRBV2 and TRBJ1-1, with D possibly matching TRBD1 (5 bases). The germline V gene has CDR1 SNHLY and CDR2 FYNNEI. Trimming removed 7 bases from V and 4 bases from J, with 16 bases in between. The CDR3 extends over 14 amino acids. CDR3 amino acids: CASISPGRGTEAFF. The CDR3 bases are TGTGCCAGCATATCACCAGGGAGAGGCACTGAAGCTTTCTTT.

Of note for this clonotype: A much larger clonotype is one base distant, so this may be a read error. The CDR3 protein is CASSDLAVFTDTQYF. The CDR3 nucleotides are TGTGCCAGCAGTGATCTAGCGGTCTTCACAGATACGCAGTATTTT. This chain connects TRBV28 to TRBJ2-3, with 7 positions matching TRBD2. CDR1 MDHEN and CDR2 SYDVKM come from the germline V gene. This CDR3 has 15 amino acids. V lost 5 bases and J lost 2; bases outside the gene matches: 7.

The CDR3, as DNA: TGTGCCAGCAGTTACTCGGTACCGCTGGACACCAAAACCTACGAGCAGTACTTC. Protein: CASSYSVPLDTKTYEQYF. The V call is TRBV6-2 or TRBV6-3, the J call TRBJ2-7; TRBD1 might be the D (5 bases). Germline V gene data show CDR1 as MNHEY and CDR2 as SVGEGT. This CDR3 region has 18 residues. V was clipped by 0 bases and J by 2 bases, with 20 bases between them.

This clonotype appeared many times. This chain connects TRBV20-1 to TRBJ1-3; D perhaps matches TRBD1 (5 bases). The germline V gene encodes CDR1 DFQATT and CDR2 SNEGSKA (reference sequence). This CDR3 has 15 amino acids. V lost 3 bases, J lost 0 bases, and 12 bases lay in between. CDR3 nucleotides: TGCAGTGCTAGGAACCTCCAGGGCTCTGGAAACACCATATATTTT. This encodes CSARNLQGSGNTIYF.

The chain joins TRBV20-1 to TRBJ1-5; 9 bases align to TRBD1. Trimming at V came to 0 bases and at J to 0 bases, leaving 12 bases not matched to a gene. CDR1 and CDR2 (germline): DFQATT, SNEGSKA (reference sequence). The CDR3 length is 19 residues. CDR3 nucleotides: TGCAGTGCTAGAGATCTTCCGGGACAGGGCGACAATAGCAATCAGCCCCAGCATTTT. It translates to CSARDLPGQGDNSNQPQHF.

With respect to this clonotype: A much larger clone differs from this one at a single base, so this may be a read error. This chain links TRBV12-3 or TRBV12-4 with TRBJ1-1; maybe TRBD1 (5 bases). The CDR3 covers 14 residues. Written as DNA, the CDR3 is TGTGCCAGCCGTTTAGGGGCCTTGAACACTGAAGCTTTCTTT. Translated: CASRLGALNTEAFF.

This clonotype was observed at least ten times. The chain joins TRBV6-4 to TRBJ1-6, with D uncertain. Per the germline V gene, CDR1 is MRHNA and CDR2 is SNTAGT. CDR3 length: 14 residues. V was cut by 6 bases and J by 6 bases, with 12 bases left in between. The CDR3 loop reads CASRLDGGNSPLHF. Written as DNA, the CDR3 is TGTGCCAGCAGGCTCGACGGCGGTAATTCACCCCTCCACTTT.

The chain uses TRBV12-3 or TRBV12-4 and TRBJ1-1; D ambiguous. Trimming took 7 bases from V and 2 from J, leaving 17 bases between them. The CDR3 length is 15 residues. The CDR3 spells CASTPDDFENTEAFF. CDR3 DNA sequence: TGTGCCAGCACCCCTGATGACTTCGAAAACACTGAAGCTTTCTTT.

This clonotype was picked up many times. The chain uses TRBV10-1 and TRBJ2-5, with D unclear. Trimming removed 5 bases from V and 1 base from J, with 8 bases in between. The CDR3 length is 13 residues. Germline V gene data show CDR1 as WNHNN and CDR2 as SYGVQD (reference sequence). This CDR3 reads CASSMNIQETQYF. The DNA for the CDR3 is TGCGCCAGCAGTATGAATATCCAAGAGACCCAGTACTTC.

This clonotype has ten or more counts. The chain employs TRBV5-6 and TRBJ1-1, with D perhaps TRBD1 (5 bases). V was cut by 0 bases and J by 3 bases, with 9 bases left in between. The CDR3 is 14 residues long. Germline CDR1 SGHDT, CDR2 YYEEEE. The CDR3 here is CASSLVGGDTEAFF. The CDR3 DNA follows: TGTGCCAGCAGCTTGGTCGGAGGGGACACTGAAGCTTTCTTT.

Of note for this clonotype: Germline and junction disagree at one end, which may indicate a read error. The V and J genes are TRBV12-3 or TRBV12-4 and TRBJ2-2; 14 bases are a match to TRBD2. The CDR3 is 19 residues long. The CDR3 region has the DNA TGTGCCAGCAGCCTCAGACTAGCGGGGGGGGTGCCGAACACCGGGGAGCTGTGTTTT. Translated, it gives CASSLRLAGGVPNTGELCF.

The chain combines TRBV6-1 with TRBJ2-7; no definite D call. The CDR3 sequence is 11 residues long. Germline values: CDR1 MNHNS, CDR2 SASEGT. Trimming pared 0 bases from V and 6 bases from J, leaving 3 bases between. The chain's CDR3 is CASSEASEQYF. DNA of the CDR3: TGTGCCAGCAGTGAAGCGTCCGAGCAGTACTTC.

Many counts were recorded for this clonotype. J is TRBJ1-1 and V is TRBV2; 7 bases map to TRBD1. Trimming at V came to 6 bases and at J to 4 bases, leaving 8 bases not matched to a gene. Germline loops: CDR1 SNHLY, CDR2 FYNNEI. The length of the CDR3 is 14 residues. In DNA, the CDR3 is TGTGCCAGCAGCGAACAGGGGTCGTTCACTGAAGCTTTCTTT. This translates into CASSEQGSFTEAFF.

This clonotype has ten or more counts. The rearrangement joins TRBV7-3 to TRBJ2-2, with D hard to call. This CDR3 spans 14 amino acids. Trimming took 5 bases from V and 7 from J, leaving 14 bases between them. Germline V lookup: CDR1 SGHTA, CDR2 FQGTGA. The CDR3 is CASSPATKGGELFF. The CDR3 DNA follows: TGTGCCAGCAGCCCTGCTACGAAGGGCGGGGAGCTGTTTTTT. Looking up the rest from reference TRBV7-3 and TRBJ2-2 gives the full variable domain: GAGVSQTPSNKVTEKGKYVELRCDPISGHTALYWYRQSLGQGPEFLIYFQGTGAADDSGLPNDRFFAVRPEGSVSTLKIQRTERGDSAVYLCASSPATKGGELFFGEGSRLTVL.

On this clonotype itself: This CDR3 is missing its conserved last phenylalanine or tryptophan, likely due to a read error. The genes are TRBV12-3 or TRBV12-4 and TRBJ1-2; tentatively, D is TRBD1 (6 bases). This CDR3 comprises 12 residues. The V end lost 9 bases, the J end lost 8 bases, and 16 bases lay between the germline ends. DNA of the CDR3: TGTGCCAGTAGGGGGGACGGCGGAGGCTACACCTAC. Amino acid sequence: CASRGDGGGYTY.

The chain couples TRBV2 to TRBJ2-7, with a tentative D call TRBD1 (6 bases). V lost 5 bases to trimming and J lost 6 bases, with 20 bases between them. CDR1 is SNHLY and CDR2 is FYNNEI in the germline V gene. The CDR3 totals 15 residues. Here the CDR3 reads CASSYSDRLGSEQYF. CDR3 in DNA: TGTGCCAGCAGTTACAGTGACAGGCTCGGAAGCGAGCAGTACTTC. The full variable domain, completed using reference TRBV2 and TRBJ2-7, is EPEVTQTPSHQVTQMGQEVILRCVPISNHLYFYWYRQILGQKVEFLVSFYNNEISEKSEIFDDQFSVERPDGSNFTLKIRSTKLEDSAMYFCASSYSDRLGSEQYFGPGTRLTVT.

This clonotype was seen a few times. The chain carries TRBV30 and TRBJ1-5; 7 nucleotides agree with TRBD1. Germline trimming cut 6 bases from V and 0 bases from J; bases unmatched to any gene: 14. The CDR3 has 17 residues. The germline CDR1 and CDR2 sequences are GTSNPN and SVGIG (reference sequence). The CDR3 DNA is TGTGCCTGTTTAAGGACAGGAAAACGGTATAGCAATCAGCCCCAGCATTTT. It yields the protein CACLRTGKRYSNQPQHF.

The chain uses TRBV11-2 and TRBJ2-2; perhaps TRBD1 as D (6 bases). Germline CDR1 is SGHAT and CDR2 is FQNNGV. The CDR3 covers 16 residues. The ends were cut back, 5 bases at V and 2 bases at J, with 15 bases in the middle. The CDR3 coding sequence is TGTGCCAGCAGCCCCCAGGGGACACAAAACACCGGGGAGCTGTTTTTT. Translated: CASSPQGTQNTGELFF.

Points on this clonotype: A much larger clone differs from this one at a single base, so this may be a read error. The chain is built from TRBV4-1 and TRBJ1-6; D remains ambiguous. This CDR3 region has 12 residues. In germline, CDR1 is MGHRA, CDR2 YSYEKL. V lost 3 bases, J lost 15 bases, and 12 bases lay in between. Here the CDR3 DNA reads TGCGCCAGCAGCCATACCCAGGTGGACCTCCACTTT. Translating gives CASSHTQVDLHF.

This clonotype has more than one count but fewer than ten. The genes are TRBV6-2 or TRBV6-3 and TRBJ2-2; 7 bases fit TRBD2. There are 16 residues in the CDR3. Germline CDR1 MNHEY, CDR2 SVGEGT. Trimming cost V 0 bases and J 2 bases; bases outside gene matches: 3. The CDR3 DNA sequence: TGTGCCAGCAGTTACTCGACGGGGGGAAACACCGGGGAGCTGTTTTTT. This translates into CASSYSTGGNTGELFF.

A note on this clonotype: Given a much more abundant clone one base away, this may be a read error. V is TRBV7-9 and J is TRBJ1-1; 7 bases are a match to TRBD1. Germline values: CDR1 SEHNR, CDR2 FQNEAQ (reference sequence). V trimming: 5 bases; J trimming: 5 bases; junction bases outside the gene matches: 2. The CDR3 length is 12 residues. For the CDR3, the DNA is TGTGCCAGCAGCGACAGGGAGACTGAAGCTTTCTTT. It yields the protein CASSDRETEAFF.

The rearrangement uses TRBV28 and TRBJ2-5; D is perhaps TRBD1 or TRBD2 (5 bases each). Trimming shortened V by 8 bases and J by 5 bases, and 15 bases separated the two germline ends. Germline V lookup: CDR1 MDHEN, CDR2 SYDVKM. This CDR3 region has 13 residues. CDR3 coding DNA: TGTGCCAGCGTGGCTGGGTGGGGGGAGACCCAGTACTTC. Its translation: CASVAGWGETQYF.

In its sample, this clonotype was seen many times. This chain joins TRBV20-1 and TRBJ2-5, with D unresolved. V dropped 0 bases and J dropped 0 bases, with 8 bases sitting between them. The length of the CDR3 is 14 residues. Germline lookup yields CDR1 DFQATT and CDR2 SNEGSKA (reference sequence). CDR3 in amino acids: CSARDQVHQETQYF. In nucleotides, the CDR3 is TGCAGTGCTAGAGATCAGGTCCACCAAGAGACCCAGTACTTC.

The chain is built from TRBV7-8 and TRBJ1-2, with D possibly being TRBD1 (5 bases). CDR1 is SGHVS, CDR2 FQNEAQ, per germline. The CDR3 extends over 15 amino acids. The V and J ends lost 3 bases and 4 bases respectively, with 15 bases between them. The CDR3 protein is CASSLGDLGLYGYTF. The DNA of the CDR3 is TGTGCCAGCAGCTTGGGGGACTTAGGGCTCTATGGCTACACCTTC.